What follows are 9 T cell receptor beta chains derived from one specimen sequenced in a study of blood T cell repertoires in COVID-19. Sequenced by immunoSEQ multiplex PCR; TCRdb stores in-frame clones only, minus some. This table holds some 200,000 clones, around 80% found once. Sequenced sample: peripheral blood. All receptors derive from a woman in her 70s with acute or convalescent COVID-19.

CDR3: CSVGHSTGNTEAFF. The CDR3 DNA reads as TGCAGCGTTGGACACTCGACAGGCAACACTGAAGCTTTCTTT. The gene calls are TRBV29-1 and TRBJ1-1, with D possibly matching TRBD1 (6 bases). Germline V lookup: CDR1 SQVTM, CDR2 ANQGSEA. V was trimmed by 4 bases and J by 2 bases, leaving 14 bases between them. The CDR3 runs 14 residues.

This rearrangement joins TRBV10-3 to TRBJ2-6; 9 bases map to TRBD1. The CDR3 totals 18 residues. V was clipped by 7 bases and J by 4 bases; unmatched bases: 14. Germline V gives CDR1 ENHRY, CDR2 SYGVKD. The CDR3, as DNA: TGTGCCATCAATGGACAGGGGATTTCAAAGGGCGGGGCCAACGTCCTGACTTTC. It is translated as CAINGQGISKGGANVLTF.

This chain connects TRBV6-1 to TRBJ2-5, with 14 positions matching TRBD2. This CDR3 is 20 amino acids long. In germline, CDR1 is MNHNS, CDR2 SASEGT. With 0 bases clipped from V and 5 bases from J, the junction kept 14 bases outside the gene matches. DNA for the CDR3: TGTGCCAGCAGTGAAGCCAGACTAGCGGGGGGGCCTATCGATATGGAGACCCAGTACTTC. Translation gives CASSEARLAGGPIDMETQYF.

This clone was observed a handful of times. The rearrangement joins TRBV5-1 to TRBJ2-5, with 8 bases identical to TRBD2. This CDR3 spans 15 amino acids. CDR1 and CDR2 from the germline V gene are SGHRS and YFSETQ. The V and J ends lost 3 bases and 1 base, in that order; junction bases with no gene match: 5. CDR3 residues: CASSSLAGRQETQYF. In nucleotides, the CDR3 is TGCGCCAGCAGCTCCCTAGCGGGCCGCCAAGAGACCCAGTACTTC.

CDR3 in amino acids: CASSLAGQSNYGYTF. For the CDR3, the DNA is TGTGCCAGCAGCTTGGCGGGACAGTCTAACTATGGCTACACCTTC. This chain links TRBV5-4 with TRBJ1-2; 7 bases fit TRBD1. Germline V gives CDR1 SGHNT, CDR2 YYREEE (reference sequence). Unmatched junction bases numbered 2, after V lost 0 bases and J lost 0 bases. This CDR3 has 15 residues.

The chain joins TRBV9 to TRBJ2-2; tentatively, D is TRBD1 (5 bases). From germline, CDR1 is SGDLS and CDR2 YYNGEE. Trimming stripped 1 base from V and 2 bases from J, with 6 bases between. This CDR3 has 14 amino acids. The CDR3 DNA reads TGTGCCAGCAGCGTACAGGGTAACACCGGGGAGCTGTTTTTT. It yields the protein CASSVQGNTGELFF.

This clone occurred a few times. V and J are TRBV29-1 and TRBJ1-1, with TRBD1 matching 10 bases. CDR3 length: 11 residues. The V gene's germline CDR1 is SQVTM and CDR2 ANQGSEA. The V segment lost 6 bases and the J segment 11 bases; nucleotides outside the gene matches: 6. This CDR3 reads CSVGQGWAAFF. The CDR3 nucleotides read TGCAGCGTGGGACAGGGGTGGGCTGCTTTCTTT.

V is TRBV11-2 and J is TRBJ1-6, with a tentative D call TRBD1 (5 bases). Trimming cost V 3 bases and J 6 bases, with 9 bases left between them. Germline loops: CDR1 SGHAT, CDR2 FQNNGV. The CDR3 is 14 residues long. In nucleotides, the CDR3 is TGTGCCAGCAGCTTTGGGGCGCCTAATTCACCCCTCCACTTT. It specifies CASSFGAPNSPLHF.

This chain links TRBV9 with TRBJ2-7; 8 bases agree with TRBD1. The germline V gene encodes CDR1 SGDLS and CDR2 YYNGEE. With V trimmed by 3 bases and J by 6 bases, 11 bases remained unmatched. The CDR3 has 15 amino acids. The CDR3 loop is CASSATIDRGGEQYF. Written as DNA, the CDR3 is TGTGCCAGCAGCGCGACCATTGACAGGGGTGGCGAGCAGTACTTC.